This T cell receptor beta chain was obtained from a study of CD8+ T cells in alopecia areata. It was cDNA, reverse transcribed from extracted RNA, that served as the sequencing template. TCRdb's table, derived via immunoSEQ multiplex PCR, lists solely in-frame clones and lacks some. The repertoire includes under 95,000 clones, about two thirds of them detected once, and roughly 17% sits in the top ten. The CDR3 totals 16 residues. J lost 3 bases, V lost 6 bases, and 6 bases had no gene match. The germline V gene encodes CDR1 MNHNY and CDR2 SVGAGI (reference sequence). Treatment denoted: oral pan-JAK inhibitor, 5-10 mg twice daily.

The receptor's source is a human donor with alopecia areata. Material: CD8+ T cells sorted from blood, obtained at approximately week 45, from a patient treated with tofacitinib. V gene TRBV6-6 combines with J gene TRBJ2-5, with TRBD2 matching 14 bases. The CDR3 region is CASSPTSGGAEETQYF. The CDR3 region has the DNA TGTGCCAGCAGCCCGACTAGCGGGGGGGCAGAAGAGACCCAGTACTTC.